Following are 8 T cell receptor beta chains from one sample sequenced in a study of blood T cell repertoires in COVID-19. TCRdb keeps only in-frame clones here, not all; method: immunoSEQ multiplex PCR. The sample includes approximately 300,000 clones, 87% of them seen just once. Sequencing input: peripheral blood. The receptors come from a man aged 18 to 29 with active or convalescent COVID-19.

The chain couples TRBV9 to TRBJ1-2; TRBD1 agrees at 11 bases. V shed 6 bases, J shed 7 bases, and the junction held 8 bases outside the gene matches. The CDR3 is 14 amino acids. Per germline, CDR1 SGDLS and CDR2 YYNGEE. The CDR3, as DNA: TGTGCCAGCAACCGGGACAGGGGGTACGGTGGCTACACCTTC. It codes for CASNRDRGYGGYTF.

The rearrangement joins TRBV19 to TRBJ1-4, with D possibly being TRBD1 (5 bases). Trimming shortened V by 5 bases and J by 7 bases, and 11 bases separated the two germline ends. Germline loops: CDR1 LNHDA, CDR2 SQIVND (reference sequence). The CDR3 covers 13 residues. CDR3 amino acids: CASSSVRGEKLFF. The CDR3 DNA is TGTGCCAGTAGTTCCGTTAGGGGTGAAAAACTGTTTTTT.

This clone was picked up a small number of times. The gene calls are TRBV7-3 and TRBJ1-1, with TRBD1 as a possible D gene (5 bases). The V and J ends lost 0 bases and 4 bases respectively, with 9 bases between them. The CDR3 is made up of 14 amino acids. Germline lookup yields CDR1 SGHTA and CDR2 FQGTGA. CDR3 sequence reads: CASSLTAGGTEAFF. The CDR3, as DNA: TGTGCCAGCAGCTTAACTGCGGGGGGCACTGAAGCTTTCTTT.

This clone was recorded once. This chain's CDR3 is CASTYVYRGAAKNIQYF. The CDR3 region has the DNA TGTGCCAGCACCTACGTTTATCGGGGGGCGGCCAAAAACATTCAGTACTTC. The J gene is TRBJ2-4, the V gene TRBV11-2; D perhaps matches TRBD2 (7 bases). V gave up 7 bases and J gave up 1 base, with 20 bases separating them. The CDR3 consists of 17 residues. Germline V gives CDR1 SGHAT, CDR2 FQNNGV.

The gene calls are TRBV18 and TRBJ1-1; the D gene is possibly TRBD1 (6 bases). This CDR3 spans 14 amino acids. Germline V gene sequence: CDR1 KGHSH, CDR2 LQKENI. The germline V and J ends were trimmed by 3 bases and 3 bases, with 11 bases remaining between them. The CDR3 nucleotides read TGTGCCAGCTCACCGACCGGGACATACACTGAAGCTTTCTTT. Translated: CASSPTGTYTEAFF.

The chain is built from TRBV7-3 and TRBJ2-1; 8 bases align to TRBD2. This CDR3 comprises 14 residues. Trimming took 5 bases from V and 2 from J; bases not matched to a gene: 2. Germline V lookup: CDR1 SGHTA, CDR2 FQGTGA. The CDR3 protein is CASSIAGTYNEQFF. The CDR3 DNA follows: TGTGCCAGCAGCATAGCGGGAACCTACAATGAGCAGTTCTTC.

The chain couples TRBV5-1 to TRBJ2-1; TRBD2 agrees at 14 bases. Germline V lookup: CDR1 SGHRS, CDR2 YFSETQ. V lost 7 bases, J lost 15 bases, and 9 bases stayed unmatched. This CDR3 is built from 13 residues. The CDR3 nucleotides read TGCGCCAGCGCTGGGACTAGCGGGAGAAGGGCGTTCTTC. Residues: CASAGTSGRRAFF.

CDR3 nucleotides: TGCAGTGCTAGTCTTAGCGGGGGGGTAAAGTTCTTC. Amino acids: CSASLSGGVKFF. The gene calls are TRBV20-1 and TRBJ2-1, with 11 nucleotides matching TRBD2. Germline-derived CDR1 and CDR2 are DFQATT and SNEGSKA (reference sequence). The CDR3 loop spans 12 amino acids. V lost 3 bases, J lost 14 bases, and 6 bases stayed unmatched.